This T cell receptor (beta chain) stems from a study of T cell responses to AZD1222 COVID-19 vaccine. Study results and limitations: Donors were chiefly white British, with a greater number of females, and clonal diversity was perhaps underestimated. The study found vaccine-associated CD4 TCRs spanning spike, dominant at 160-218 and 743-854. Every sample of the repertoires postdated the peak T cell response.

Points on this clone: Its antigen is undetermined.

Data came from immunoSEQ multiplex PCR; TCRdb stores just in-frame clones and leaves some out. The data contain some 100,000 clones, 85% to 90% of them seen just once; the ten biggest clones take up about 9.4%. This TCR was sampled from an adult in good health. The source material was peripheral blood, sampled on day 0 of AZD1222 vaccination.

CDR3 region: CASSKEGADGYTF. CDR3 coding DNA: TGCGCCAGCAGCAAGGAGGGGGCGGATGGCTACACCTTC. The V gene is TRBV5-1, the J gene TRBJ1-2, with TRBD1 matching over 7 bases. The CDR3 is made up of 13 amino acids. J gave up 6 bases and V 4 bases, and 6 bases lay outside the gene matches. The germline V gene encodes CDR1 SGHRS and CDR2 YFSETQ.